Below, 17 T cell receptor beta chains from the same sample are listed, as sequenced in a study of OX40 agonist ivuxolimab in advanced cancers. TCRdb keeps only in-frame clones here, not all; method: immunoSEQ multiplex PCR. The sample has around 70,000 clones, 70% to 90% seen once; the top ten hold 5.5% to 6%. The input for sequencing was CD4+ or CD8+ T cells sorted from blood, taken in a trial of the OX40 agonist ivuxolimab. The receptors stem from an adult with an advanced solid tumor such as melanoma, head and neck, liver or kidney cancer.

This chain uses TRBV7-8 with TRBJ2-7, with 11 bases identical to TRBD2. Germline loops: CDR1 SGHVS, CDR2 FQNEAQ. This CDR3 spans 16 amino acids. Unmatched junction bases numbered 10, after V lost 4 bases and J lost 5 bases. CDR3 protein: CASSSYWTSGPNEQYF. The CDR3 DNA is TGTGCCAGCAGCTCGTATTGGACTAGCGGGCCTAACGAGCAGTACTTC.

The CDR3 spells CASSSVAGAHTGELFF. CDR3 in DNA: TGTGCCAGCAGCTCAGTAGCGGGGGCCCACACCGGGGAGCTGTTTTTT. V usage is TRBV13 and J usage is TRBJ2-2; 9 positions match TRBD2. This CDR3 is 16 amino acids long. With V trimmed by 4 bases and J by 3 bases, 6 bases remained unmatched. Germline values: CDR1 PRHDT, CDR2 FYEKMQ (reference sequence).

This chain uses TRBV6-5 with TRBJ1-1, with no clear D. The CDR3 contains 12 residues. Germline V gene lookup returns CDR1 MNHEY and CDR2 SVGAGI. V shed 2 bases and J shed 4 bases, with 5 bases lying between them. The CDR3 is CASSYMGTEAFF. In DNA form, the CDR3 reads TGTGCCAGCAGTTACATGGGCACTGAAGCTTTCTTT.

V gene TRBV10-3 combines with J gene TRBJ1-2, with D possibly being TRBD1 (5 bases). CDR3 length equals 12 residues. Per the germline V gene, CDR1 is ENHRY and CDR2 is SYGVKD. V was pared by 4 bases and J by 8 bases, with 11 bases between. Here the CDR3 DNA reads TGTGCCATCAGTGCCCAGGGCAAGGGCTACACCTTC. Amino acid sequence: CAISAQGKGYTF.

The chain joins TRBV28 to TRBJ1-1; D may be TRBD1 (6 bases). The CDR3 is made up of 13 amino acids. From germline, CDR1 is MDHEN and CDR2 SYDVKM. Trimming cost V 10 bases and J 4 bases, with 16 bases left between them. The chain's CDR3 is CATRTDRITEAFF. The CDR3, as DNA: TGTGCCACCCGAACCGACAGGATCACTGAAGCTTTCTTT.

The chain joins TRBV5-6 to TRBJ2-1; D remains ambiguous. CDR1 SGHDT and CDR2 YYEEEE come from the germline V gene. Trimming pared 0 bases from V and 7 bases from J, leaving 8 bases between. This CDR3 comprises 13 residues. The CDR3, as DNA: TGTGCCAGCAGCTTGGCGGTAGGGAATGAGCAGTTCTTC. It yields the protein CASSLAVGNEQFF.

This chain uses TRBV30 with TRBJ2-1; no clear D gene. Germline V CDR1 and CDR2: GTSNPN, SVGIG (reference sequence). The CDR3 spans 15 residues. The germline V and J ends were trimmed by 0 bases and 7 bases, with 16 bases remaining between them. The CDR3 here is CAWSVMRRGVNEQFF. In DNA, the CDR3 is TGTGCCTGGAGTGTAATGCGACGAGGTGTGAATGAGCAGTTCTTC.

The chain uses TRBV30 and TRBJ1-4, with D tentatively TRBD1 (6 bases). This CDR3 region has 13 residues. Germline V lookup: CDR1 GTSNPN, CDR2 SVGIG (reference sequence). Trimming took 0 bases from V and 13 from J, leaving 15 bases between them. In DNA, the CDR3 is TGTGCCTGGAGTGTTAACCGGGACAAGGGACTGTTTTTT. It yields the protein CAWSVNRDKGLFF. Complete variable domain (other parts from reference TRBV30 and TRBJ1-4): SQTIHQWPATLVQPVGSPLSLECTVEGTSNPNLYWYRQAAGRGLQLLFYSVGIGQISSEVPQNLSASRPQDRQFILSSKKLLLSDSGFYLCAWSVNRDKGLFFGSGTQLSVL.

The chain carries TRBV29-1 and TRBJ2-5; a weak D match, TRBD1 (6 bases). V was trimmed by 6 bases and J by 1 base, leaving 24 bases between them. CDR1 SQVTM and CDR2 ANQGSEA come from the germline V gene. The CDR3 is made up of 17 amino acids. The CDR3 loop reads CSVGFGTRTGFQETQYF. In DNA, the CDR3 is TGCAGCGTGGGGTTTGGGACAAGAACGGGATTCCAAGAGACCCAGTACTTC.

The chain joins TRBV27 to TRBJ1-1; D remains unclear. With 2 bases removed from V and 1 base from J, the gap between germline ends came to 11 bases. The CDR3 is 15 amino acids. The V gene's germline CDR1 is MNHEY and CDR2 SMNVEV (reference sequence). DNA for the CDR3: TGTGCCAGCAGTTTAGGTCAGAGAGGGAACACTGAAGCTTTCTTT. Its protein product is CASSLGQRGNTEAFF.

The rearrangement uses TRBV6-5 and TRBJ2-7; tentatively, D is TRBD2 (6 bases). Germline CDR1 MNHEY, CDR2 SVGAGI. The CDR3 is 12 residues long. The V end lost 5 bases, the J end lost 7 bases, and 12 bases lay between the germline ends. The CDR3, as DNA: TGTGCCAGCAGTAGGGACTTCCGAGAGCAGTACTTC. It specifies CASSRDFREQYF.

Concerning this clone: The same CDR3 arises from other DNA sequences in this sample as well. The V gene is TRBV29-1, the J gene TRBJ2-7; 9 nucleotides agree with TRBD1. V was clipped by 4 bases and J by 7 bases; unmatched bases: 14. The CDR3 consists of 15 residues. CDR1 SQVTM and CDR2 ANQGSEA come from the germline V gene. In DNA form, the CDR3 reads TGCAGCGTTGGCAGTCCCGGGACAGGGCCCGGGGAGCAGTACTTC. Protein: CSVGSPGTGPGEQYF.

V usage is TRBV9 and J usage is TRBJ1-2; unclear D gene. V was clipped by 0 bases and J by 5 bases, with 17 bases between them. The germline V gene has CDR1 SGDLS and CDR2 YYNGEE. The CDR3 runs to 16 residues. CDR3 in DNA: TGTGCCAGCAGCGTAGGAGGACGACGAGGAGGTTATGGCTACACCTTC. Protein: CASSVGGRRGGYGYTF.

This sequence joins TRBV29-1 and TRBJ2-5; perhaps TRBD1 as D (6 bases). The length of the CDR3 is 11 residues. Germline V gene lookup returns CDR1 SQVTM and CDR2 ANQGSEA. Trimming pared 4 bases from V and 5 bases from J, leaving 8 bases between. This CDR3 reads CSVGGLETQYF. The CDR3 DNA reads as TGCAGCGTTGGGGGGCTCGAGACCCAGTACTTC.

There are a few counts of this clone. CDR3 protein: CASSLEGTGGVGYTF. The CDR3 DNA is TGTGCCAGCAGCTTGGAGGGGACAGGGGGCGTTGGCTACACCTTC. The V call is TRBV5-4, the J call TRBJ1-2; the match to TRBD1 covers 12 bases. The CDR3 totals 15 residues. Germline trimming cut 0 bases from V and 7 bases from J; bases unmatched to any gene: 4. Germline CDR1 is SGHNT and CDR2 is YYREEE (reference sequence).

This clone came up once. V usage is TRBV4-2 and J usage is TRBJ1-1, with 8 bases identical to TRBD1. CDR3 length: 15 residues. Germline lookup yields CDR1 LGHNA and CDR2 YNFKEQ. Trimming took 5 bases from V and 4 from J; bases not matched to a gene: 9. Here the CDR3 DNA reads TGTGCCAGCAGCGTTCGACAGGGGCTGACCACTGAAGCTTTCTTT. Its protein product is CASSVRQGLTTEAFF.

The J gene is TRBJ1-1, the V gene TRBV28; D not certain. The CDR3 is 12 residues long. Germline V CDR1 and CDR2: MDHEN, SYDVKM. V lost 6 bases, J lost 2 bases, and 7 bases lay in between. In DNA, the CDR3 is TGTGCCAGCAGCGTTTACAACACTGAAGCTTTCTTT. This sequence encodes CASSVYNTEAFF.